These 24 T cell receptor beta chains share one sample of origin, sequenced in a study of cytomegalovirus exposure and HLA in healthy donors. PCR primers comprised 60 Vbeta and 13 Jbeta primers. The repertoire was sequenced with immunoSEQ multiplex PCR; TCRdb's copy has only in-frame clones and lacks some. The table lists about 110,000 clones, approximately 76% of them singletons, with less than 2.5% in the top ten. Sequenced input: PBMCs. These receptors were collected from a man aged 18 to 30 in good health and CMV-seronegative.

The chain uses TRBV14 and TRBJ2-7; weak D call: TRBD1 (6 bases). Germline-derived CDR1 and CDR2 are SGHDN and FVKESK. The CDR3 has 16 residues. V gave up 2 bases and J gave up 5 bases, with 19 bases separating them. The CDR3 DNA follows: TGTGCCAGCAGCCAACAACCGGACAGTTCTCCAAACGAGCAGTACTTC. As protein: CASSQQPDSSPNEQYF.

This sequence joins TRBV15 and TRBJ1-2; no clear D. Germline V gene data show CDR1 as LNHNV and CDR2 as YYDKDF (reference sequence). This CDR3 has 13 amino acids. V lost 5 bases to trimming and J lost 4 bases, with 11 bases between them. CDR3 region: CATSEGTSYGYTF. CDR3 coding DNA: TGTGCCACCAGCGAGGGAACCTCCTATGGCTACACCTTC.

The chain carries TRBV9 and TRBJ2-7; the D gene is possibly TRBD2 (6 bases). The CDR3 runs to 16 residues. V was cut by 0 bases and J by 2 bases, with 15 bases left in between. Germline V CDR1 and CDR2: SGDLS, YYNGEE. The DNA of the CDR3 is TGTGCCAGCAGCGTAGACGCGGGGACGAAAACCTACGAGCAGTACTTC. Protein: CASSVDAGTKTYEQYF.

The chain couples TRBV6-5 to TRBJ1-6; 10 bases agree with TRBD1. Germline assignment: CDR1 MNHEY and CDR2 SVGAGI. The ends lost 4 bases at V and 8 bases at J; junction bases unmatched: 8. This CDR3 region has 16 residues. CDR3 amino acids: CASSSAAGQGYSPLHF. The CDR3, as DNA: TGTGCCAGCAGTTCCGCCGCGGGACAGGGGTATTCACCCCTCCACTTT.

This clone has a handful of counts. The rearrangement links TRBV5-6 to TRBJ2-7; 7 nucleotides align to TRBD1. Germline V CDR1 and CDR2: SGHDT, YYEEEE. V lost 4 bases, J lost 1 base, and 5 bases stayed unmatched. The CDR3 has 14 amino acids. The DNA of the CDR3 is TGTGCCAGCAGCCTGGGGACAGCTTCCTACGAGCAGTACTTC. It translates to CASSLGTASYEQYF.

This chain connects TRBV27 to TRBJ2-7, with 7 bases identical to TRBD2. CDR1 MNHEY and CDR2 SMNVEV come from the germline V gene (reference sequence). The CDR3 contains 14 residues. Trimming cost V 2 bases and J 3 bases; bases outside gene matches: 4. CDR3 in amino acids: CASSLRGEGYEQYF. Here the CDR3 DNA reads TGTGCCAGCAGTTTACGGGGGGAGGGCTACGAGCAGTACTTC.

The V call is TRBV4-1, the J call TRBJ2-1, with TRBD2 matching 9 bases. V shed 1 base, J shed 11 bases, and the junction held 12 bases outside the gene matches. CDR3 length: 16 amino acids. Germline loops: CDR1 MGHRA, CDR2 YSYEKL. The CDR3 region is CASSQVGSGGRWKQFF. The CDR3 DNA reads as TGCGCCAGCAGCCAAGTGGGGAGCGGGGGGCGCTGGAAGCAGTTCTTC.

The chain couples TRBV5-1 to TRBJ2-5, with TRBD2 matching over 9 bases. There are 15 residues in the CDR3. V lost 5 bases to trimming and J lost 1 base; unmatched junction nucleotides: 6. Germline assignment: CDR1 SGHRS and CDR2 YFSETQ. In DNA, the CDR3 is TGCGCCAGCAGGAGGGCTAGCGGGATCCAAGAGACCCAGTACTTC. Encoded protein: CASRRASGIQETQYF.

The V gene is TRBV5-4, the J gene TRBJ2-2, with TRBD1 as a possible D gene (5 bases). The CDR3 has 14 amino acids. Germline CDR1 is SGHNT and CDR2 is YYREEE (reference sequence). V lost 1 base and J 8 bases, leaving 12 bases between the germline ends. Here the CDR3 reads CASSLKGVVGELFF. The CDR3 DNA follows: TGTGCCAGCAGCTTGAAAGGGGTTGTAGGGGAGCTGTTTTTT.

J is TRBJ1-6 and V is TRBV18, with 8 nucleotides matching TRBD1. There are 18 residues in the CDR3. V lost 0 bases and J lost 6; bases outside the gene matches: 10. The V gene's germline CDR1 is KGHSH and CDR2 LQKENI. CDR3 in amino acids: CASSPPFSRTGPNSPLHF. CDR3 nucleotide sequence: TGTGCCAGCTCACCACCCTTTTCTCGGACAGGGCCTAATTCACCCCTCCACTTT.

The V gene is TRBV2, the J gene TRBJ2-7, with TRBD1 identical over 9 bases. Germline CDR1 reads SNHLY; CDR2 reads FYNNEI. This CDR3 has 13 amino acids. V trimming: 9 bases; J trimming: 0 bases; junction bases outside the gene matches: 3. In DNA form, the CDR3 reads TGTGCCAGTGGGACAGGGAGCTCCTACGAGCAGTACTTC. Amino acids: CASGTGSSYEQYF.

V and J are TRBV5-1 and TRBJ2-2, with 9 nucleotides matching TRBD1. Germline trimming cut 4 bases from V and 6 bases from J; bases unmatched to any gene: 10. The CDR3 length is 16 residues. Germline assignment: CDR1 SGHRS and CDR2 YFSETQ. CDR3 in DNA: TGCGCCAGCAGCCCCACCGGGACAGGGCTATCCGGGGAGCTGTTTTTT. It codes for CASSPTGTGLSGELFF.

V is TRBV29-1 and J is TRBJ2-1; no reliable D call. The CDR3 covers 13 residues. V lost 5 bases and J 7 bases, leaving 15 bases between the germline ends. Germline CDR1 reads SQVTM; CDR2 reads ANQGSEA. In DNA, the CDR3 is TGCAGCGTTCTTCCCAACTCCCGTAATGAGCAGTTCTTC. This encodes CSVLPNSRNEQFF.

The genes are TRBV18 and TRBJ2-3; TRBD1 agrees at 10 bases. CDR1 and CDR2 (germline): KGHSH, LQKENI. V gave up 3 bases and J gave up 3 bases; unmatched junction bases: 3. The CDR3 is made up of 15 amino acids. As DNA, the CDR3 is TGTGCCAGCTCACCCGGGACAGGGGAGACAGATACGCAGTATTTT. The encoded protein is CASSPGTGETDTQYF. The full variable domain, its missing parts supplied by reference TRBV18 and TRBJ2-3, is NAGVMQNPRHLVRRRGQEARLRCSPMKGHSHVYWYRQLPEEGLKFMVYLQKENIIDESGMPKERFSAEFPKEGPSILRIQQVVRGDSAAYFCASSPGTGETDTQYFGPGTRLTVL.

The V call is TRBV25-1, the J call TRBJ2-3, with 9 bases lining up with TRBD1. J lost 3 bases, V lost 6 bases, and 4 bases had no gene match. The CDR3 runs to 14 residues. CDR1 MGHDK and CDR2 SYGVNS come from the germline V gene. CDR3 amino acids: CASRAGTGTDTQYF. The CDR3 DNA reads as TGTGCCAGCAGGGCCGGGACAGGGACAGATACGCAGTATTTT.

As DNA, the CDR3 is TGCGCCAGCAGCGGGGAGTGGGGAGAGCAGTTCTTC. Translated, it gives CASSGEWGEQFF. V gene TRBV5-1 combines with J gene TRBJ2-1; possible D gene TRBD2, 5 bases. V dropped 4 bases and J dropped 10 bases, with 12 bases sitting between them. The CDR3 runs 12 residues. The germline CDR1 and CDR2 sequences are SGHRS and YFSETQ.

This clone was seen more than once but under ten times. This chain uses TRBV7-2 with TRBJ1-6, with D uncertain. The CDR3 length is 18 residues. V lost 1 base and J 6 bases, leaving 19 bases between the germline ends. Germline lookup yields CDR1 SGHTA and CDR2 FQGNSA. CDR3 sequence (DNA): TGTGCCAGCAGCTTAGACTCGAGGGTACCGGTTCGTAATTCACCCCTCCACTTT. Its protein is CASSLDSRVPVRNSPLHF.

The chain recombines TRBV7-2 with TRBJ2-6; D unresolved. The germline gives CDR1 SGHTA, CDR2 FQGNSA. V gave up 5 bases and J gave up 3 bases, with 17 bases separating them. The length of the CDR3 is 17 residues. In DNA form, the CDR3 reads TGTGCCAGCAGCGAGCGAATCCAACATTTTGGGGCCAACGTCCTGACTTTC. This translates into CASSERIQHFGANVLTF. Combining the CDR3 with reference TRBV7-2 and TRBJ2-6 gives the whole variable domain GAGVSQSPSNKVTEKGKDVELRCDPISGHTALYWYRQSLGQGLEFLIYFQGNSAPDKSGLPSDRFSAERTGGSVSTLTIQRTQQEDSAVYLCASSERIQHFGANVLTFGAGSRLTVL.

V and J are TRBV9 and TRBJ2-2; 10 positions agree with TRBD2. The germline V gene has CDR1 SGDLS and CDR2 YYNGEE. The CDR3 contains 16 residues. J was trimmed by 3 bases and V by 3 bases; bases with no gene match: 5. The DNA for the CDR3 is TGTGCCAGCAGCGACTTGAGCGGGGGGGACACCGGGGAGCTGTTTTTT. This codes for CASSDLSGGDTGELFF.

The chain joins TRBV18 to TRBJ2-5; 8 positions agree with TRBD2. The V segment lost 2 bases and the J segment 1 base; nucleotides outside the gene matches: 3. The CDR3 has 15 amino acids. From germline, CDR1 is KGHSH and CDR2 LQKENI. The CDR3 reads CASSPDGLAQETQYF. CDR3 bases: TGTGCCAGCTCACCAGATGGACTAGCCCAAGAGACCCAGTACTTC.

This sequence joins TRBV2 and TRBJ2-5; D gene uncertain. The tail of the sequence fits TRBJ2-7 better, so the J call may be wrong. From germline, CDR1 is SNHLY and CDR2 FYNNEI. This CDR3 has 13 amino acids. The CDR3 coding sequence is TGTGCCAGCAACGGAGCTTTCAACTACGAGCAGTACTTC. Translating gives CASNGAFNYEQYF.

The rearrangement joins TRBV15 to TRBJ2-3; D not certain. This CDR3 is 14 amino acids long. Trimming stripped 5 bases from V and 2 bases from J, with 11 bases between. Germline loops: CDR1 LNHNV, CDR2 YYDKDF (reference sequence). CDR3 loop: CATSERGPTDTQYF. Here the CDR3 DNA reads TGTGCCACCAGCGAGCGAGGTCCCACAGATACGCAGTATTTT.

As regards this clone: Mismatch with germline at one junction end may stem from a read error. The same CDR3 is also encoded by other DNA sequences in this sample. This chain uses TRBV4-1 with TRBJ2-7; the D gene is possibly TRBD1 (6 bases). The length of the CDR3 is 16 residues. CDR1 and CDR2 from the germline V gene are MGHRA and YSYEKL. As DNA, the CDR3 is TGCGCCAGTAGCCAAGCTGGGGGCAGGGGAGCCTACGAGCAGTACTTC. This codes for CASSQAGGRGAYEQYF.

This clone was counted only a few times. The rearrangement links TRBV14 to TRBJ1-1; D call uncertain. V gave up 0 bases and J gave up 1 base, with 9 bases separating them. The germline V gene encodes CDR1 SGHDN and CDR2 FVKESK. CDR3 length equals 15 residues. The CDR3 region is CASSQERARNTEAFF. In DNA form, the CDR3 reads TGTGCCAGCAGCCAAGAAAGAGCTAGGAACACTGAAGCTTTCTTT.